The sequence of this T cell receptor beta chain was determined in a study of coeliac disease. General observations from the study: Active celiac intraepithelial and lamina propria samples had lower TRB and TRG clonality than control samples. Few TRB amino acid sequences were shared between samples; most were unique. Published gliadin-specific TRB sequences appeared in about 55% of the 18 coeliac samples, 1 of 6 controls.

A word on this clone: Its specificity is unknown.

The CDR3 has 13 amino acids. With 8 bases removed from V and 1 base from J, the gap between germline ends came to 11 bases. Per the germline V gene, CDR1 is MNHNS and CDR2 is SASEGT. Profiled with immunoSEQ multiplex PCR; TCRdb holds only in-frame clones, not every one. This table holds around 2,300 clones, 60% to 75% found once. One frozen approximately 500,000-cell aliquot per fraction was sequenced. This clonotype was obtained from a human donor without celiac disease. The chain carries TRBV6-1 and TRBJ1-1; D may be TRBD1 (5 bases). Sequencing used lymphocytes from the gut lamina propria. CDR3 coding DNA: TGTGCCAGCGGACGGGGGAGGAACACTGAAGCTTTCTTT. It is translated as CASGRGRNTEAFF.